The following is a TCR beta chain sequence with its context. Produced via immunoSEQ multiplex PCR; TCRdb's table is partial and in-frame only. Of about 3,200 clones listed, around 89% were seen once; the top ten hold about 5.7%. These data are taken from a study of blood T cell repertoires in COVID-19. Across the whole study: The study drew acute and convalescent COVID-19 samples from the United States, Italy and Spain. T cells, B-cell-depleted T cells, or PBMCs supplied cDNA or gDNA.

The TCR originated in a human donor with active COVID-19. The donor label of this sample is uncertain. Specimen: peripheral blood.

The CDR3 sequence is CASSLGLAGNEQFF. The CDR3 coding sequence is TGTGCCAGCAGCCTGGGACTAGCGGGAAATGAGCAGTTCTTC. This chain uses TRBV7-2 with TRBJ2-1; 13 bases are a match to TRBD2. Germline values: CDR1 SGHTA, CDR2 FQGNSA. The CDR3 loop spans 14 amino acids. V shed 5 bases, J shed 7 bases, and the junction held 2 bases outside the gene matches.